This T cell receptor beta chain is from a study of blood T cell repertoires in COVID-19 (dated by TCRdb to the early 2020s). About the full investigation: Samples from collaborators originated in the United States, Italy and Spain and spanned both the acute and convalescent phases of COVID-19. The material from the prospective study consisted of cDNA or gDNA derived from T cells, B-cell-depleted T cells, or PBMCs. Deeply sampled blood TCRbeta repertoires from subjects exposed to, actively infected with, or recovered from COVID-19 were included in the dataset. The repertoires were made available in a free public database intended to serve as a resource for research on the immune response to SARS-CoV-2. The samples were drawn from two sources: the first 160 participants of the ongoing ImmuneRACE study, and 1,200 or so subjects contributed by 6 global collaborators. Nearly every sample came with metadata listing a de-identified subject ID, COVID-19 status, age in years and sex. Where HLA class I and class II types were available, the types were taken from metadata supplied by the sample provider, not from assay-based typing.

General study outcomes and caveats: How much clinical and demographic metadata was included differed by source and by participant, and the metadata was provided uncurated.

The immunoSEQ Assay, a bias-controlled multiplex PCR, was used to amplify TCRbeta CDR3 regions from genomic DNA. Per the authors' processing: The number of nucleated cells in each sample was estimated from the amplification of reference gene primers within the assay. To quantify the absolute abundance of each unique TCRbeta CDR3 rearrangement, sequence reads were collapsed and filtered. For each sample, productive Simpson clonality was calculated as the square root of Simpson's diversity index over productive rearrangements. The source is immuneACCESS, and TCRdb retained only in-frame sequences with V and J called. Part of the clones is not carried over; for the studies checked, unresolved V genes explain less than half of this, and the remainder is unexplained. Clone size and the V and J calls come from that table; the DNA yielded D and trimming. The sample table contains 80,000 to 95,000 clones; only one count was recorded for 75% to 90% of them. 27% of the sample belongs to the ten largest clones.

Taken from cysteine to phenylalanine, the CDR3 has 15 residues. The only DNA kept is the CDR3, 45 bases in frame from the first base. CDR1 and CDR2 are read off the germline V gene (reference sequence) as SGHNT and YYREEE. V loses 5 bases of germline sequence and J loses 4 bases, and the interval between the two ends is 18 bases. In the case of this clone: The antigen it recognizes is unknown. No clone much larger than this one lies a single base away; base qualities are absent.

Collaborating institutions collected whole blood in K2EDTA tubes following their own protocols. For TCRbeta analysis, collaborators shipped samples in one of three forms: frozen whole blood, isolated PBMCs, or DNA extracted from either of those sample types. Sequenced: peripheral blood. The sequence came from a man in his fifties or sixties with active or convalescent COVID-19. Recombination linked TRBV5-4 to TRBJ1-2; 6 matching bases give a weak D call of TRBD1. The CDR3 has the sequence CASRAGAMTTYGYTF. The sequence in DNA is TGTGCCAGCAGGGCAGGGGCCATGACTACCTATGGCTACACCTTC.